This TCR beta chain was sequenced in a study of cytomegalovirus exposure and HLA in healthy donors. Unmatched junction bases numbered 6, after V lost 1 base and J lost 4 bases. CDR1 and CDR2 from the germline V gene are SGHRS and YFSETQ. CDR3 length: 16 amino acids. Only one count was recorded for this clone. Using immunoSEQ multiplex PCR, the repertoire was profiled, and TCRdb retains in-frame clones only, with some absent. The sample shows 250,000 to 300,000 clones, around 91% of them seen only once. Sample: PBMCs. This TCR was sampled from a young woman in good health and CMV-seronegative. V and J are TRBV5-1 and TRBJ2-2; 8 bases fit TRBD1. CDR3 sequence: CASSLSGQGFTGELFF. In DNA, the CDR3 is TGCGCCAGCAGCTTGTCAGGACAGGGCTTCACCGGGGAGCTGTTTTTT.